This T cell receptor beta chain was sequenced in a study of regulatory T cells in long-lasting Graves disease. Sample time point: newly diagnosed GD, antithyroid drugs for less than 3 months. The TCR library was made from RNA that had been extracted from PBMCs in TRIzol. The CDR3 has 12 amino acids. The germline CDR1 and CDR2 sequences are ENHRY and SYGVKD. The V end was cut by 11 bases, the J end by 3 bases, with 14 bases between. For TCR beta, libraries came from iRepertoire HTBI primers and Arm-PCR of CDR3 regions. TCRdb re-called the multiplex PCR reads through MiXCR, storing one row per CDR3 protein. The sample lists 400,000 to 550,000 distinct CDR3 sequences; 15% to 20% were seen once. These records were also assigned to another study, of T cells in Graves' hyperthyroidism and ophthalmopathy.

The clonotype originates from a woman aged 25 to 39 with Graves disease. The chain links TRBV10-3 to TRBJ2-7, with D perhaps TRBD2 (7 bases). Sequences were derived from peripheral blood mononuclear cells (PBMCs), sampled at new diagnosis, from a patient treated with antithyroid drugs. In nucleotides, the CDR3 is TGTGCCGCAGGGGCGGGAGACTACGAGCAGTACTTC. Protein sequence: CAAGAGDYEQYF.